The 7 T cell receptor beta chains listed next were all sequenced from one sample in a study of shared clonotypes between healthy human individuals (dated by TCRdb to the early 2020s). CD8 naive samples were obtained by positive selection for CCR7 among CD45RO-negative cells, yielding a CD45RA+CCR7+ population from which TemRA cells were excluded. Library prep was done by the immunoSEQ multiplex PCR assay. In its TCRdb copy, this immuneACCESS table keeps in-frame sequences only and misses some clones. Where compared with another copy, unresolved V genes explain less than half of these, and the others have no known cause. The sample table shows about 2.2 million clones, and roughly 93% are seen once. The top ten clones comprise around 1.7% of the sample. Specimen: naive CD8+ T cells from PBMCs. Reading the label with the study, this specimen's cell subset or site is: CD45RA+CCR7+. These receptors originate from a man aged 18 to 29 in good health. Some clones in this sample may be carry-over from other donors' samples.

The chain is built from TRBV7-6 and TRBJ2-7; 11 bases map to TRBD2. The junction had 5 bases not matched to a gene; V was cut back by 1 base and J by 3 bases. Germline V CDR1 and CDR2: SGHVS, FNYEAQ. This CDR3 spans 16 amino acids. This CDR3 reads CASSLGTSGSYYEQYF. The CDR3 region has the DNA TGTGCCAGCAGCTTAGGCACTAGCGGGAGTTACTACGAGCAGTACTTC.

This chain uses TRBV9 with TRBJ2-7; unclear D gene. The CDR3 is made up of 13 amino acids. Trimming removed 0 bases at V and 5 bases at J, with 9 bases between. The germline CDR1 and CDR2 sequences are SGDLS and YYNGEE. CDR3 amino acids: CASSVDSVNEQYF. Here the CDR3 DNA reads TGTGCCAGCAGCGTAGACAGCGTCAACGAGCAGTACTTC.

The rearrangement uses TRBV7-9 and TRBJ2-5, with TRBD2 matching over 9 bases. CDR3 size: 15 residues. Germline CDR1 reads SEHNR; CDR2 reads FQNEAQ (reference sequence). J lost 5 bases, V lost 2 bases, and 6 bases had no gene match. CDR3 sequence: CASSLPPSGTETQYF. The CDR3 DNA sequence: TGTGCCAGCAGCTTACCGCCTAGCGGGACGGAGACCCAGTACTTC.

The chain is built from TRBV7-9 and TRBJ2-7; no clear D. The CDR3 is made up of 14 amino acids. CDR1 is SEHNR and CDR2 is FQNEAQ in the germline V gene (reference sequence). Between the trimmed V and J ends, which lost 3 bases and 7 bases, there was a span of 16 bases. The CDR3 DNA follows: TGTGCCAGCAGCTTTCTCGGACCCTTAAGAGAGCAGTACTTC. Amino acid sequence: CASSFLGPLREQYF. Combining the CDR3 with reference TRBV7-9 and TRBJ2-7 gives the whole variable domain DTGVSQNPRHKITKRGQNVTFRCDPISEHNRLYWYRQTLGQGPEFLTYFQNEAQLEKSRLLSDRFSAERPKGSFSTLEIQRTEQGDSAMYLCASSFLGPLREQYFGPGTRLTVT.

The chain carries TRBV4-1 and TRBJ2-7; D is possibly TRBD2 (5 bases). Trimming shortened V by 1 base and J by 5 bases, and 21 bases separated the two germline ends. CDR3 length: 17 amino acids. Germline CDR1 MGHRA, CDR2 YSYEKL. CDR3: CASSQAPPTNMVHEQYF. CDR3 nucleotides: TGCGCCAGCAGCCAAGCCCCCCCGACTAATATGGTCCACGAGCAGTACTTC.

CDR3 residues: CASRVLPDTQYF. CDR3 DNA: TGTGCCAGCAGAGTACTTCCAGATACGCAGTATTTT. The J gene is TRBJ2-3, the V gene TRBV7-3; D ambiguous. The germline V and J ends were trimmed by 6 bases and 4 bases, with 8 bases remaining between them. CDR3 size: 12 residues. Germline CDR1 and CDR2: SGHTA and FQGTGA.

The V and J genes are TRBV9 and TRBJ2-1; no definite D call. CDR3 length: 13 residues. CDR1 is SGDLS and CDR2 is YYNGEE in the germline V gene. Between the trimmed V and J ends, which lost 0 bases and 9 bases, there was a span of 10 bases. CDR3 sequence reads: CASSVESRVEQFF. DNA of the CDR3: TGTGCCAGCAGCGTAGAATCCCGGGTTGAGCAGTTCTTC.